The 5 T cell receptor beta chains listed next were all sequenced from one sample in a study of beta chain features in type 1 diabetes (dated by TCRdb to 2016 to 2019). Study-wide conclusions, independent of this receptor: Type 1 diabetes patients showed a moderate but significant shortening of TCRB CDR3 length in all four CD4+ subsets.

Antigens for these TCRs are unknown. The library was obtained by the immunoSEQ multiplex PCR assay. All of the isolated RNA was reverse transcribed with the High Capacity cDNA Reverse Transcription Kit, so expressed TCRB transcripts were sequenced. TCRdb limited this immuneACCESS table to in-frame rearrangements with V and J called. A share of clones is missing; checked studies link under half to unresolved V genes, and the rest is unexplained. This sample is represented by around 250,000 clones; about 15% of them were singletons. Clones ranked in the top ten supply about 0.019% of the sample. Source material: naive CD4+ T cells from blood. The cell subset or site label of this sample denotes: true naive CD4+ T cells. Receptors were obtained from a man aged 25-40 years with type 1 diabetes.

V and J are TRBV7-2 and TRBJ1-2, with TRBD1 as a possible D gene (5 bases). The ends were cut back, 7 bases at V and 5 bases at J, with 17 bases in the middle. CDR3 size: 14 residues. Germline assignment: CDR1 SGHTA and CDR2 FQGNSA. The CDR3 DNA reads TGTGCCAGCACCCTAGCCGGGACTCCGTATGGCTACACCTTC. This gives the protein CASTLAGTPYGYTF.

The genes are TRBV10-3 and TRBJ1-6; 7 bases line up with TRBD1. With 0 bases clipped from V and 6 bases from J, the junction kept 8 bases outside the gene matches. The CDR3 runs to 17 residues. Germline loops: CDR1 ENHRY, CDR2 SYGVKD. CDR3 in DNA: TGTGCCATCAGTGAGTCTATTACGCAGGGGGTTAATTCACCCCTCCACTTT. It is translated as CAISESITQGVNSPLHF.

The chain couples TRBV30 to TRBJ2-7; 8 nucleotides align to TRBD2. The CDR3 has 14 amino acids. Germline V gene sequence: CDR1 GTSNPN, CDR2 SVGIG (reference sequence). The V segment lost 4 bases and the J segment 5 bases; nucleotides outside the gene matches: 10. For the CDR3, the DNA is TGTGCCTGGATCCCCCGGGGGGGCCTCGACGAGCAGTACTTC. Translation: CAWIPRGGLDEQYF.

The table lists this clone with a few counts. V is TRBV6-6 and J is TRBJ2-3; perhaps TRBD2 as D (5 bases). The CDR3 contains 12 residues. The germline CDR1 and CDR2 sequences are MNHNY and SVGAGI (reference sequence). The V end lost 7 bases, the J end lost 6 bases, and 11 bases lay between the germline ends. This chain's CDR3 is CASTPGVDTQYF. The CDR3 DNA reads as TGTGCCAGCACTCCCGGGGTCGATACGCAGTATTTT.

This clone showed up just a few times. The chain is built from TRBV19 and TRBJ2-1; D is unresolved. The CDR3 spans 16 residues. Germline V lookup: CDR1 LNHDA, CDR2 SQIVND (reference sequence). V gave up 0 bases and J gave up 8 bases, with 17 bases separating them. The CDR3 DNA follows: TGTGCCAGTAGTATAGAACCGGCGGAGAGCTTTTATGAGCAGTTCTTC. This encodes CASSIEPAESFYEQFF.